This TCR beta chain was sequenced for a study of molecular identifiers for immune sequencing clone quantification. Overall study results and limits: Because of identical TCR molecules sharing a barcode, sizes of highly expanded clones could be underestimated. In CMV-specific effectors, clones above 20 copies held over 99% of molecules; naive, under 1%.

Worth noting for this clonotype: Its specificity is not known. A much bigger clone sits one base away, suggesting this may be a read error.

The CDR3 has 11 residues. TCRdb recomputed calls from the PCR reads with MiXCR, one row per CDR3 protein. The table shows 97,000 or so distinct CDR3 sequences, with 20% to 30% occurring only once. Material for sequencing was naive CD8+ T cells from blood, with Jurkat cell RNA spiked in. The sample's subset: FACS-sorted CD8+CD4-CCR7+CD45RA+ naive T cells. This sequence joins TRBV12-3 or TRBV12-4 and TRBJ1-1; D unclear. The clonotype originates from a human donor in good health. Some libraries in this study had Jurkat cell RNA spiked in. CDR3 sequence (DNA): TGTGCCAGCAGCCCCTCCACTGAAGCTCTCTTT. Protein sequence: CASSPSTEALF.